This TCR beta chain was captured by sequencing in a study of blood T cell repertoires in COVID-19. About the research overall: PBMCs, B-cell-depleted T cells, or T cells provided the cDNA or gDNA that made up the material.

There are 17 residues in the CDR3. CDR1 is MNHEY, CDR2 SMNVEV, per germline (reference sequence). V lost 7 bases, J lost 1 base, and 19 bases lay in between. Generated by immunoSEQ multiplex PCR, the TCRdb table keeps only in-frame clones and is missing some. The table includes about 480,000 clones, 85% to 90% detected once. Participants, about 18 to 89 years old, spanned fewer than 25 US areas. Two consecutive negative NP/OP PCR tests, clearance, or resolved symptoms defined Cohort 3 recovery. The chain couples TRBV27 to TRBJ2-2; tentatively, D is TRBD1 (6 bases). The sequencing sample was made of PBMCs or T cells enriched from blood (not recorded which). This clonotype originated in a woman in her 40s who had recovered from COVID-19. CDR3 bases: TGTGCCAGCACTTCTCACAGGGAACGATGGAACACCGGGGAGCTGTTTTTT. It specifies CASTSHRERWNTGELFF.